Presented here are 29 T cell receptor beta chains from one specimen sequenced in a study of identical twins. TCRdb independently ran MiXCR on the 5' RACE reads; one entry per CDR3 protein. Seen here are about 530,000 distinct CDR3 sequences, roughly 15% observed once, and the top ten hold roughly 0.42%. These sequences were also reported in another study, on yellow fever vaccine responses in identical twins.

Sequencing used CD4+ T cells sorted from blood. The receptors were gathered from a woman aged 18-30 years in good health.

This clonotype was seen more than once but under ten times. CDR3 bases: TGTGCCAGCAGCGACCGCTCGAGCACAGATACGCAGTATTTT. It translates to CASSDRSSTDTQYF. The chain uses TRBV7-9 and TRBJ2-3; D call uncertain. Germline lookup yields CDR1 SEHNR and CDR2 FQNEAQ (reference sequence). CDR3 length: 14 residues. V shed 5 bases and J shed 0 bases, with 9 bases lying between them. The full variable domain, its missing parts supplied by reference TRBV7-9 and TRBJ2-3, is DTGVSQNPRHKITKRGQNVTFRCDPISEHNRLYWYRQTLGQGPEFLTYFQNEAQLEKSRLLSDRFSAERPKGSFSTLEIQRTEQGDSAMYLCASSDRSSTDTQYFGPGTRLTVL.

The sample holds a few counts of this clonotype. This chain links TRBV20-1 with TRBJ2-5, with D perhaps TRBD1 (5 bases). Germline CDR1 DFQATT, CDR2 SNEGSKA (reference sequence). Trimming shortened V by 1 base and J by 0 bases, and 15 bases separated the two germline ends. This CDR3 is 16 amino acids long. CDR3 bases: TGCAGTGCTAGAGGTCTGACAGCAATGTACCAAGAGACCCAGTACTTC. Residues: CSARGLTAMYQETQYF.

The sample holds a few counts of this clonotype. The chain recombines TRBV12-3 or TRBV12-4 with TRBJ2-1, with a weak D call TRBD2 (6 bases). Trimming removed 5 bases at V and 12 bases at J, with 14 bases between. The CDR3 extends over 12 amino acids. CDR3 loop: CASSKGLRVQFF. The CDR3 coding sequence is TGTGCCAGCAGTAAGGGACTCCGCGTGCAGTTCTTC.

This clonotype was observed a handful of times. The chain employs TRBV6-5 and TRBJ1-4; D call uncertain. V lost 1 base, J lost 8 bases, and 11 bases lay in between. This CDR3 is 14 amino acids long. The V gene's germline CDR1 is MNHEY and CDR2 SVGAGI. CDR3 nucleotide sequence: TGTGCCAGCAGTTACTTAGGCGGCGGCGAAAAACTGTTTTTT. Protein product: CASSYLGGGEKLFF.

The chain joins TRBV10-3 to TRBJ2-3; 10 positions agree with TRBD2. Germline V CDR1 and CDR2: ENHRY, SYGVKD. Losses at the gene ends were 8 bases for V and 8 bases for J; bases not matched to a gene: 16. The CDR3 covers 16 residues. CDR3 sequence: CAISRQASGGGATQYF. In DNA, the CDR3 is TGTGCCATCTCCCGTCAGGCTAGCGGGGGTGGGGCTACGCAGTATTTT.

This clonotype was seen only a few times. The chain combines TRBV12-3 or TRBV12-4 with TRBJ2-5, with TRBD1 matching 7 bases. This CDR3 is 11 amino acids long. Trimming removed 8 bases from V and 7 bases from J; junction bases left unmatched: 4. CDR3 region: CASRDSRTQYF. The CDR3 region has the DNA TGTGCCAGCCGGGACAGTCGGACCCAGTACTTC.

This clonotype appeared many times. The rearrangement links TRBV12-3 or TRBV12-4 to TRBJ2-3, with D perhaps TRBD1 or TRBD2 (5 bases each). With 3 bases removed from V and 4 bases from J, the gap between germline ends came to 8 bases. This CDR3 is built from 13 residues. The CDR3 DNA reads as TGTGCCAGCAGTTTCTCGGGGCCAGATACGCAGTATTTT. It translates to CASSFSGPDTQYF.

This clonotype has ten or more counts. J is TRBJ2-3 and V is TRBV11-2; D is undetermined. The V gene lost 4 bases and the J gene lost 6 bases, with 14 bases spanning the gap. The CDR3 has 14 residues. Germline V gene lookup returns CDR1 SGHAT and CDR2 FQNNGV. The CDR3 DNA sequence: TGTGCCAGCAGCTCCCTACCTTCTCCGGATACGCAGTATTTT. This gives the protein CASSSLPSPDTQYF.

This clonotype was recorded many times. The chain is built from TRBV5-1 and TRBJ2-7; 9 nucleotides agree with TRBD2. The CDR3 is made up of 15 amino acids. V was pared by 0 bases and J by 2 bases, with 3 bases of the junction left unmatched. Germline V gene data show CDR1 as SGHRS and CDR2 as YFSETQ. This CDR3 reads CASSLDASGAYEQYF. DNA of the CDR3: TGCGCCAGCAGCTTGGATGCTAGCGGGGCCTACGAGCAGTACTTC.

This clonotype turned up a few times. This chain joins TRBV29-1 and TRBJ2-3; TRBD2 matches at 8 bases. V was clipped by 3 bases and J by 2 bases; unmatched bases: 7. Per the germline V gene, CDR1 is SQVTM and CDR2 is ANQGSEA. The CDR3 is 15 amino acids. The CDR3 coding sequence is TGCAGCGTTGAGGTAACTAGCGGAGACACAGATACGCAGTATTTT. As protein: CSVEVTSGDTDTQYF.

The table lists this clonotype with a few counts. The chain links TRBV5-1 to TRBJ1-4; TRBD1 is a possible D gene (5 bases). V dropped 3 bases and J dropped 8 bases, with 14 bases sitting between them. CDR1 is SGHRS, CDR2 YFSETQ, per germline. This CDR3 region has 14 residues. In DNA form, the CDR3 reads TGCGCCAGCAGCTCCGGGACTCTGGGAGAAAAACTGTTTTTT. Translating gives CASSSGTLGEKLFF.

V and J are TRBV11-2 and TRBJ2-3; D is unclear. Germline lookup yields CDR1 SGHAT and CDR2 FQNNGV. This CDR3 region has 16 residues. V was shortened by 5 bases and J by 0 bases, with 15 bases between the two germline ends. The CDR3 nucleotides read TGTGCCAGCAGCCGATTAGGTCCGAGCAGCACAGATACGCAGTATTTT. Its translation: CASSRLGPSSTDTQYF.

J is TRBJ2-7 and V is TRBV2; 12 bases are shared with TRBD2. This CDR3 is 16 amino acids long. Trimming cost V 7 bases and J 0 bases; bases outside gene matches: 7. Germline V gene sequence: CDR1 SNHLY, CDR2 FYNNEI. The CDR3 is CASIGLAGGSSYEQYF. The CDR3 DNA reads as TGTGCCAGCATTGGGCTAGCGGGAGGGAGCTCCTACGAGCAGTACTTC.

V is TRBV29-1 and J is TRBJ2-1; TRBD1 aligns across 10 bases. The trim removed 6 bases at V and 9 bases at J, leaving 8 bases unmatched. This CDR3 has 13 amino acids. Germline CDR1 is SQVTM and CDR2 is ANQGSEA. CDR3 amino acids: CSVRDRGGSEQFF. Written as DNA, the CDR3 is TGCAGCGTCCGGGACAGGGGAGGAAGTGAGCAGTTCTTC.

In this sample, this clonotype turned up a few times. The chain couples TRBV4-1 to TRBJ2-2; 8 nucleotides agree with TRBD2. With 0 bases clipped from V and 6 bases from J, the junction kept 3 bases outside the gene matches. Germline CDR1 is MGHRA and CDR2 is YSYEKL. This CDR3 has 15 residues. The CDR3 DNA sequence: TGCGCCAGCAGCCAAGAGCGGGGGGCGGCCGGGGAGCTGTTTTTT. This translates into CASSQERGAAGELFF.

This clonotype came up a few times. This sequence joins TRBV7-3 and TRBJ2-1; D is unclear. Trimming cost V 5 bases and J 5 bases, with 7 bases left between them. The CDR3 length is 12 residues. Germline V CDR1 and CDR2: SGHTA, FQGTGA. CDR3 region: CASSPLDNEQFF. The CDR3 nucleotides read TGTGCCAGCAGCCCGCTGGACAATGAGCAGTTCTTC.

This chain uses TRBV28 with TRBJ2-3, with TRBD2 as a possible D gene (6 bases). V lost 3 bases and J 8 bases, leaving 21 bases between the germline ends. The CDR3 is made up of 16 amino acids. CDR1 MDHEN and CDR2 SYDVKM come from the germline V gene. CDR3 nucleotide sequence: TGTGCCAGCAGTTTTGGGACTCTCCGGGAGACGGGTACGCAGTATTTT. Protein sequence: CASSFGTLRETGTQYF.

This rearrangement joins TRBV15 to TRBJ2-5; 12 bases are shared with TRBD2. The CDR3 is 17 residues long. Trimming cost V 0 bases and J 4 bases; bases outside gene matches: 6. The germline gives CDR1 LNHNV, CDR2 YYDKDF (reference sequence). The CDR3 spells CATSREPGLAGRETQYF. Here the CDR3 DNA reads TGTGCCACCAGCAGAGAACCGGGACTAGCGGGTCGAGAGACCCAGTACTTC.

This clonotype was observed a few times. The chain combines TRBV10-3 with TRBJ1-1; 7 bases line up with TRBD1. With V trimmed by 11 bases and J by 1 base, 10 bases remained unmatched. Per germline, CDR1 ENHRY and CDR2 SYGVKD. This CDR3 region has 14 residues. The CDR3 here is CALRRRGENTEAFF. DNA for the CDR3: TGTGCCCTACGGCGCAGGGGGGAGAACACTGAAGCTTTCTTT.

The J gene is TRBJ2-7, the V gene TRBV12-3 or TRBV12-4; TRBD2 might be the D (6 bases). V was shortened by 2 bases and J by 2 bases, with 13 bases between the two germline ends. The CDR3 length is 15 residues. DNA for the CDR3: TGTGCCAGCAGTTTATTTTTCGGGAGAACCTACGAGCAGTACTTC. Its protein product is CASSLFFGRTYEQYF.

There are a few counts of this clonotype. V gene TRBV28 combines with J gene TRBJ1-2; tentatively, D is TRBD1 (6 bases). This CDR3 spans 12 amino acids. CDR1 and CDR2 from the germline V gene are MDHEN and SYDVKM. Trimming took off 9 bases at V and 7 bases at J, with 15 bases between the two ends. The CDR3 coding sequence is TGTGCCAGTTTCCCGGGGGCCGGTGGCTACACCTTC. Translating it yields CASFPGAGGYTF.

The table lists this clonotype with a few counts. This chain links TRBV5-1 with TRBJ2-7; the D gene is possibly TRBD2 (5 bases). Germline loops: CDR1 SGHRS, CDR2 YFSETQ. The CDR3 consists of 13 residues. V dropped 4 bases and J dropped 3 bases, with 11 bases sitting between them. The CDR3 loop is CASSQTGNYEQYF. The CDR3 nucleotides read TGCGCCAGCAGCCAAACGGGAAACTACGAGCAGTACTTC. The full variable domain, in which reference TRBV5-1 and TRBJ2-7 provide the parts outside the CDR3, is KAGVTQTPRYLIKTRGQQVTLSCSPISGHRSVSWYQQTPGQGLQFLFEYFSETQRNKGNFPGRFSGRQFSNSRSEMNVSTLELGDSALYLCASSQTGNYEQYFGPGTRLTVT.

V usage is TRBV12-3 or TRBV12-4 and J usage is TRBJ1-4; D may be TRBD1 (5 bases). The V end lost 3 bases, the J end lost 6 bases, and 5 bases lay between the germline ends. This CDR3 region has 12 residues. CDR3 region: CASSLGDEKLFF. CDR3 nucleotides: TGTGCCAGCAGTTTGGGGGATGAAAAACTGTTTTTT.

In its sample, this clonotype was seen many times. CDR3 nucleotide sequence: TGTGCCAGCAGCCCTGGACATTCCCCCAAAATTCACACTGAAGCTTTCTTT. Encoded protein: CASSPGHSPKIHTEAFF. V gene TRBV12-3 or TRBV12-4 combines with J gene TRBJ1-1, with D possibly being TRBD1 (5 bases). Trimming took 6 bases from V and 3 from J, leaving 23 bases between them. The CDR3 sequence is 17 residues long.

This clonotype was observed at least ten times. V gene TRBV28 combines with J gene TRBJ2-7; the match to TRBD1 covers 7 bases. Trimming took 6 bases from V and 0 from J; bases not matched to a gene: 5. The germline CDR1 and CDR2 sequences are MDHEN and SYDVKM. The CDR3 spans 14 residues. CDR3 coding DNA: TGTGCCAGCAGCCGACAGGGATCCTCCTACGAGCAGTACTTC. Translated, it gives CASSRQGSSYEQYF.

This chain joins TRBV9 and TRBJ2-7; tentatively, D is TRBD2 (6 bases). From germline, CDR1 is SGDLS and CDR2 YYNGEE. The CDR3 runs to 15 residues. Trimming left V 0 bases short and J 2 bases short, with 12 bases between. The CDR3 DNA reads TGTGCCAGCAGCGTAGAGTCTAGCGCTACCTACGAGCAGTACTTC. Encoded protein: CASSVESSATYEQYF.

This clonotype was counted between two and nine times. The CDR3 spells CAISESIGQGNTGELFF. The CDR3 bases are TGTGCCATCAGTGAGTCGATAGGCCAGGGGAACACCGGGGAGCTGTTTTTT. This rearrangement joins TRBV10-3 to TRBJ2-2, with D possibly TRBD1 on 5 matching bases. With 0 bases removed from V and 1 base from J, the gap between germline ends came to 12 bases. Germline-derived CDR1 and CDR2 are ENHRY and SYGVKD. The CDR3 totals 17 residues.

This chain uses TRBV2 with TRBJ2-7; D might be TRBD1 (5 bases). Germline CDR1 and CDR2: SNHLY and FYNNEI. The CDR3 has 13 residues. V gave up 7 bases and J gave up 1 base, with 11 bases separating them. Here the CDR3 DNA reads TGTGCCAGCAACCGACAGATATCCTACGAGCAGTACTTC. It translates to CASNRQISYEQYF.

This clonotype was detected a few times. V and J are TRBV7-2 and TRBJ2-3, with TRBD1 identical over 7 bases. This CDR3 comprises 16 residues. Germline trimming cut 4 bases from V and 2 bases from J; bases unmatched to any gene: 9. The V gene's germline CDR1 is SGHTA and CDR2 FQGNSA. In DNA form, the CDR3 reads TGTGCCAGCAGCTCTGGTTGGGACAGTTTCACAGATACGCAGTATTTT. Its translation: CASSSGWDSFTDTQYF.